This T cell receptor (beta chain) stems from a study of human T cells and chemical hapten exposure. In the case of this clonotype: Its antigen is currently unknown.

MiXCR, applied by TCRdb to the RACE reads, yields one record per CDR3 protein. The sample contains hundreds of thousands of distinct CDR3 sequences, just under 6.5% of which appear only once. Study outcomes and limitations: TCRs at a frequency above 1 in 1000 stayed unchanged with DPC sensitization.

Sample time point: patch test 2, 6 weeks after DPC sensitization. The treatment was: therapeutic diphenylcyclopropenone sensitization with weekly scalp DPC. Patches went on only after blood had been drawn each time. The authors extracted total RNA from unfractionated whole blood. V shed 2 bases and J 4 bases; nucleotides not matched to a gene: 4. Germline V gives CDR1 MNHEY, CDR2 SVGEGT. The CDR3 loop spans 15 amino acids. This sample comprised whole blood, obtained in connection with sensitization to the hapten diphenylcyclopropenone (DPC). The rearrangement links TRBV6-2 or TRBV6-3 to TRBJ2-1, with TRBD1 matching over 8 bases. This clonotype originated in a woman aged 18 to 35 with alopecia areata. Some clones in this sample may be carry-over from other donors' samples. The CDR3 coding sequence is TGTGCCAGCAGTTACACAGGGGGTATGTACAATGAGCAGTTCTTC. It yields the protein CASSYTGGMYNEQFF.